Reported below is one T cell receptor (beta chain). The table came from immunoSEQ multiplex PCR; TCRdb's copy has only in-frame clones and leaves some out. This table has roughly 70,000 clones, around 84% appearing once. The sample comes from a study of OX40 agonist ivuxolimab in advanced cancers. The CDR3 loop spans 14 amino acids. J gave up 0 bases and V 3 bases, and 2 bases lay outside the gene matches. CDR1 and CDR2 from the germline V gene are MGHRA and YSYEKL. The origin of this receptor is an adult with an advanced solid tumor such as melanoma, head and neck, liver or kidney cancer. This rearrangement joins TRBV4-1 to TRBJ2-7, with TRBD1 matching over 7 bases. The specimen was CD4+ or CD8+ T cells sorted from blood, collected in a trial of the OX40 agonist ivuxolimab. CDR3 loop: CASSQGTASYEQYF. The CDR3 region has the DNA TGCGCCAGCAGCCAGGGGACAGCCTCCTACGAGCAGTACTTC.